This T cell receptor (beta chain) is from a study of early T cells in non-severe SARS-CoV-2 infection. Study observations and caveats: Matches to VDJdb favored anti-spike CD8 responses and missed private and CD4 specificities.

Individual cDNA molecules carried attached unique molecular identifiers. MiXCR was run by TCRdb on the 5' RACE reads, yielding one entry per CDR3 protein. The data hold tens of thousands of distinct CDR3 sequences, with approximately 12% observed a single time. Worth noting for this clonotype: The antigen remains undetermined.

Sequenced here: whole blood, sampled at baseline. This sequence was found in an adult who was a healthcare worker with PCR-confirmed SARS-CoV-2 infection or an uninfected control (not recorded which).

CDR3 sequence reads: CASSQAQDGPYEQYF. CDR3 DNA: TGCGCCAGCAGCCAAGCCCAGGACGGACCCTACGAGCAGTACTTC. This chain joins TRBV4-1 and TRBJ2-7; D is uncertain. The CDR3 totals 15 residues. The V end was cut by 1 base, the J end by 2 bases, with 12 bases between. CDR1 and CDR2 from the germline V gene are MGHRA and YSYEKL.